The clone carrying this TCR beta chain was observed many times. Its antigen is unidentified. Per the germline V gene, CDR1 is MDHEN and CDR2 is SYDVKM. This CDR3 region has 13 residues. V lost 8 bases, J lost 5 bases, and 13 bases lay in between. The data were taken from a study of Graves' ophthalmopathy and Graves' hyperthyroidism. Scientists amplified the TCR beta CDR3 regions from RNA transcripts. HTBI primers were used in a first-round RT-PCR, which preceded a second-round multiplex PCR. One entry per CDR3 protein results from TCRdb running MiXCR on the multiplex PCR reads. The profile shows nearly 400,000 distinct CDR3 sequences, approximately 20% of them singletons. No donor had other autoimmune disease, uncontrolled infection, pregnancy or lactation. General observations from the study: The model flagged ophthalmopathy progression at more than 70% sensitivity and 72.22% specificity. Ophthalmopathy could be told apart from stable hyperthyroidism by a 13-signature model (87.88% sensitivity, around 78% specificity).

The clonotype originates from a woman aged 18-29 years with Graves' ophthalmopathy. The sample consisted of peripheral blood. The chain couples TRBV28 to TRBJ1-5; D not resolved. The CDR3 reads CASGVRLDQPQHF. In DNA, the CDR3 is TGTGCCAGCGGGGTGAGGCTCGATCAGCCCCAGCATTTT. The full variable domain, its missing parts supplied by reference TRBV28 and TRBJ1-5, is DVKVTQSSRYLVKRTGEKVFLECVQDMDHENMFWYRQDPGLGLRLIYFSYDVKMKEKGDIPEGYSVSREKKERFSLILESASTNQTSMYLCASGVRLDQPQHFGDGTRLSIL.